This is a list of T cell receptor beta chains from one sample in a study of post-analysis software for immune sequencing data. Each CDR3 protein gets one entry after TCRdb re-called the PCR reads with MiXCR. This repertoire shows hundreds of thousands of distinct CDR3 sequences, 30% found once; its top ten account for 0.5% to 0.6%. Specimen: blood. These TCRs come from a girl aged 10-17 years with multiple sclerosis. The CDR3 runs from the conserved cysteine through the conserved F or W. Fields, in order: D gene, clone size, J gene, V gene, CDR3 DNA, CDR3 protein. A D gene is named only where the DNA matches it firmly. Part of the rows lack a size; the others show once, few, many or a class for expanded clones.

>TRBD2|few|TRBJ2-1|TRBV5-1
TGCGCCAGCAGCTTGAAGCGGGAGAACCACAATGAGCAGTTCTTC
CASSLKRENHNEQFF
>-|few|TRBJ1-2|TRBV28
TGTGCCAGCAGATCGTTCAAGGGTAACTATGGCTACACCTTC
CASRSFKGNYGYTF
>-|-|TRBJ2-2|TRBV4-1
TGCGCCAGCAGCCAAGAACCGTTTGGGGCCGGGGAGCTGTTTTTT
CASSQEPFGAGELFF
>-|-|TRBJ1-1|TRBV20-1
TGCAGTGCTAGAACGGAGAGCACTGAAACTTTCTTT
CSARTESTETFF
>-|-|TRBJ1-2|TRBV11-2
TGTGCCAGCAGCTTAGATAGTAGTCGGTATGGCTACACCTTC
CASSLDSSRYGYTF
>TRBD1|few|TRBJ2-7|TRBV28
TGTGCCAGCAGTCTATCCCTCGGGACAGGGTGGGACGAGCAGTACTTC
CASSLSLGTGWDEQYF
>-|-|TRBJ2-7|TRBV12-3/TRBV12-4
TGTGCCACCAGGGGTGCCGCGTACGAGCAGTACTTC
CATRGAAYEQYF
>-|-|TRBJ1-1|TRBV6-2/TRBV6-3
TGTGCCAGCAGTTTGGACCGGGAGGTTGCTGAAGCTTTCTTT
CASSLDREVAEAFF
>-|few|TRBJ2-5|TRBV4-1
TGCGCCAGCAGCCAAGATCGGACAGTGAGCTCGAGGGGGGAGACCCAGTACTTC
CASSQDRTVSSRGETQYF
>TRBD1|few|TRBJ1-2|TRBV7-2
TGTGCCAGCAGCGGTAACCGGGACAGTGAGTTGAACTATGGCTACACCTTC
CASSGNRDSELNYGYTF
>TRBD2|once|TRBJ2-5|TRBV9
TGTGCCAGCAGCGTAGCTACGGCGGCTAGCGGGAGCACCGGGGGAGAGACCCAGTACTTC
CASSVATAASGSTGGETQYF
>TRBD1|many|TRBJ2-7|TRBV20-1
TGCAGTGTTGAGCACCGGGACAGGGGATCCTACGAGCAGTACTTC
CSVEHRDRGSYEQYF
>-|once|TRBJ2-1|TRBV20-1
TGCAGTGCCAACAAAGACAGAACAAACTACAATGAGCAGTTCTTC
CSANKDRTNYNEQFF
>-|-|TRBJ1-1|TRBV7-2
TGTGCCAGCAGCTTATTACTTGCCTACACTGAAGCTTTCTTT
CASSLLLAYTEAFF
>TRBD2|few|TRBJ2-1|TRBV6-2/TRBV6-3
TGTGCCAGCAGTCCCCAAACTCTAGCGGGAGTCCGGCATGAGCAGTTCTTC
CASSPQTLAGVRHEQFF
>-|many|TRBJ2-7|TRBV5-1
TGCGCCAGCAGCCCGACAGGCCCACGTCTCTACGAGCAGTACTTC
CASSPTGPRLYEQYF
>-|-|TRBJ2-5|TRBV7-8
TGTGCCAGCAGCGGGCGAGAGGGGGGAGAGACCCAGTACTTC
CASSGREGGETQYF
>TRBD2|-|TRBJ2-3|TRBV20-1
TGCAGTGCGAGGACTAGCGGGAGTCTAACAGATACGCAGTATTTT
CSARTSGSLTDTQYF
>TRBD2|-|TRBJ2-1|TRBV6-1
TGTGCCAGCACCCGGGCTCCAGGGAGGGCCGACAATGAGCAGTTCTTC
CASTRAPGRADNEQFF
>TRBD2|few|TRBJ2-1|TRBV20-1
TGCAGTGTTCAACCCTTAGCGGGAGCCTACAATGAGCAGTTCTTC
CSVQPLAGAYNEQFF
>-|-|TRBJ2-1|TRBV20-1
TGCAGTGCTAGAGCCAGGGGGGACCTGGTCGAGCAGTTCTTC
CSARARGDLVEQFF
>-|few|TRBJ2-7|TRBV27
TGTGCCAGCAGTTTATCGGCCAGTCTCTACGAGCAGTACTTC
CASSLSASLYEQYF
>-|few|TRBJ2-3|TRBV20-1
TGCAGTGCTGGGGACGACAGCACTAGCACAGATACGCAGTATTTT
CSAGDDSTSTDTQYF
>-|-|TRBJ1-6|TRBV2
TGTGCCAGCGAAGACGGACGGAATTCACCCCTCCACTTT
CASEDGRNSPLHF
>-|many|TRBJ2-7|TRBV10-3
TGTGCCATCAGTGAGTCGGGTCCCGAGCAGTACTTC
CAISESGPEQYF
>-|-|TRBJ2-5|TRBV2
TGTGCCAGCAGCGCGAGGAGGGAAGAGACCCAGTACTTC
CASSARREETQYF
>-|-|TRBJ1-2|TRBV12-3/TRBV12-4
TGTGCCAGCAGTTTTGAGGGCGAGGGCTATGGCTACACCTTC
CASSFEGEGYGYTF